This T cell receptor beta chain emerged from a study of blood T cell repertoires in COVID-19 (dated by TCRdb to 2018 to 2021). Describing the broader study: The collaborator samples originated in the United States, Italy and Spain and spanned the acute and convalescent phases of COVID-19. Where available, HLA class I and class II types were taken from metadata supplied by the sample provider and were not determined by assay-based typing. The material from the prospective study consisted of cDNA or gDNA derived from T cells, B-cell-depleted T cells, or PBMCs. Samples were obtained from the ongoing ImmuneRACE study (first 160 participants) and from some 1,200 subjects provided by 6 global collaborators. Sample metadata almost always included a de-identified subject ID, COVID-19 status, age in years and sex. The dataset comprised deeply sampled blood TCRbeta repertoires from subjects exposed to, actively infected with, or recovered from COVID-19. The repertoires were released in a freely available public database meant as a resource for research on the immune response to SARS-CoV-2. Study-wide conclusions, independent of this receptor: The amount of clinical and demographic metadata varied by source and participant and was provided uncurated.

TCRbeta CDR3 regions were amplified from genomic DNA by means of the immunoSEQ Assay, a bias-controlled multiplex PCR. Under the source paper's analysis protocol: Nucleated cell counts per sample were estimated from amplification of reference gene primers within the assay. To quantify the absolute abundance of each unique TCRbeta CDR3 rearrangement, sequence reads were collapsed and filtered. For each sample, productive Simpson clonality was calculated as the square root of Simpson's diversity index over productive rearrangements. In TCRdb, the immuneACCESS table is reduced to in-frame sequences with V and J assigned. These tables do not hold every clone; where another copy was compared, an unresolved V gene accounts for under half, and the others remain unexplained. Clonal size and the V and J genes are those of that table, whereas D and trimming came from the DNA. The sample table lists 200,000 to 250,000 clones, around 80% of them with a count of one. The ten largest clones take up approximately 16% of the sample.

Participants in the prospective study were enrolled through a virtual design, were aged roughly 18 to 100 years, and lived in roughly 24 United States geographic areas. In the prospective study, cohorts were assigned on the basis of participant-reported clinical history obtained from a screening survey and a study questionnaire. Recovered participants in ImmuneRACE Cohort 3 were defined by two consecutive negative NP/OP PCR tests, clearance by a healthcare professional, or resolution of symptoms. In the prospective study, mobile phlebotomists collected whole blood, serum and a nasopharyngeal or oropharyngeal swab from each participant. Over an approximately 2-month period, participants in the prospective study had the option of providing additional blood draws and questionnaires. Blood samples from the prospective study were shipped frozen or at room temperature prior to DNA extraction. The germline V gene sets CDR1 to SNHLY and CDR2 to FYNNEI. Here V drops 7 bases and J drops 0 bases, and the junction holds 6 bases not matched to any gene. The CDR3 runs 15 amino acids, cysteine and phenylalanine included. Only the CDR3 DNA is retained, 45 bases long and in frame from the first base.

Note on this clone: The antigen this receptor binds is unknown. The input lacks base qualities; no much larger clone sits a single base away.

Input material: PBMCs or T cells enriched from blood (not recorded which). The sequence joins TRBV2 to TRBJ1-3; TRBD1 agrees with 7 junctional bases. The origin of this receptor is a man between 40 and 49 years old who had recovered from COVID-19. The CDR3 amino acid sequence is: CASMSDRSSGNTIYF. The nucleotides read TGTGCCAGCATGTCGGACAGGAGCTCTGGAAACACCATATATTTT.